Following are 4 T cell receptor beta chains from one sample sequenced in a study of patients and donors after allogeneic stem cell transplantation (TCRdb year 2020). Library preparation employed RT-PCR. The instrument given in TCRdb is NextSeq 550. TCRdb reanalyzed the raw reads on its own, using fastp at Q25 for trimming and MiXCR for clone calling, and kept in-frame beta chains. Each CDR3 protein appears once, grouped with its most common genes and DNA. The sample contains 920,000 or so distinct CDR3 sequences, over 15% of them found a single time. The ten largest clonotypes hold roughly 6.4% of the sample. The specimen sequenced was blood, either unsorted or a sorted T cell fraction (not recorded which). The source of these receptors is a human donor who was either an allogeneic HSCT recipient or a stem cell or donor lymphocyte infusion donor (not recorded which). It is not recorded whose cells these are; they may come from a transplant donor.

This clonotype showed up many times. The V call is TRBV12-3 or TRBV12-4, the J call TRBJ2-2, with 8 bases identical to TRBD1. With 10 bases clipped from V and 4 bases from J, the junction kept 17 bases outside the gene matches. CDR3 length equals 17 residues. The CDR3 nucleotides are TGTGCCACCCGAATACCATCAGGGGGCGCGGGCACCGGGGAGCTGTTTTTT. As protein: CATRIPSGGAGTGELFF.

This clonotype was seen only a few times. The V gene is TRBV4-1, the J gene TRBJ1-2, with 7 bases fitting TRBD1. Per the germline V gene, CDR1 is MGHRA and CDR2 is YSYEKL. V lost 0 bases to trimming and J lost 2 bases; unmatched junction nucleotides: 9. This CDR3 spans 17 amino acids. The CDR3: CASSQDPGTAKNYGYTF. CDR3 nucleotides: TGCGCCAGCAGCCAAGATCCTGGGACAGCCAAAAACTATGGCTACACCTTC.

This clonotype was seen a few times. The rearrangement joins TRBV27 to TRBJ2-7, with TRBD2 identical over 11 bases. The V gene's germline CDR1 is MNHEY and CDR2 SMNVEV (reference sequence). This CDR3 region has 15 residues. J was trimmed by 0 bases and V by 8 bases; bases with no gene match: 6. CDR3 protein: CASATSGTYSYEQYF. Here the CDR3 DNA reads TGTGCCAGCGCGACTAGCGGGACCTACTCCTACGAGCAGTACTTC.

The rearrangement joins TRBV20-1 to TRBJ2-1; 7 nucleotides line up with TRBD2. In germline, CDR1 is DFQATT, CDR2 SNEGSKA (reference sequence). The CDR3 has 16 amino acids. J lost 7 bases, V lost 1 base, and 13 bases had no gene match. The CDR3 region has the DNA TGCAGTGCTAGAGGACGCAAGAGCGGGATAGTGAATGAGCAGTTCTTC. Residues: CSARGRKSGIVNEQFF.